The entry that follows covers one T cell receptor (beta chain) sequence. These data belong to a study of cytomegalovirus exposure and HLA in healthy donors. The PCR had 60 Vbeta and 13 Jbeta primers. TCRdb's table, derived via immunoSEQ multiplex PCR, lists solely in-frame clones and lacks some. The data show fewer than 200,000 clones, with 80% seen just once and about 5% held by the top ten. The V and J ends lost 2 bases and 1 base respectively, with 5 bases between them. This CDR3 comprises 13 residues. Germline values: CDR1 MRHNA, CDR2 SNTAGT. The chain combines TRBV6-4 with TRBJ1-1; D gene ambiguous. Sequenced: PBMCs. This receptor was obtained from a woman in her forties or fifties in good health and CMV-seropositive. The CDR3 loop is CASSDGRNTEAFF. CDR3 sequence (DNA): TGTGCCAGCAGTGACGGGCGGAACACTGAAGCTTTCTTT.